This is a list of T cell receptor beta chains from one sample in a study of blood T cells in healthy people across ages. TCRdb reanalysed the 5' RACE reads using MiXCR and keeps one entry per CDR3 protein. The table has hundreds of thousands of distinct CDR3 sequences, 40% to 65% seen once; the top ten hold about 13%. What was sequenced was blood. These receptor sequences come from a woman older than 75 in good health. CDR3s include the opening cysteine and the closing phenylalanine or tryptophan. Each record gives: CDR3 DNA, CDR3 protein, clone size, J gene, V gene, D gene. A D gene is named only where the DNA matches it firmly. Clone size is shown for a subset of rows, as once, few, many or a class of expanded clone.

DNA: TGCGCCAGCAGCCCGACTAGGGGAGGTCACAATGAGCAGTTCTTC
CDR3: CASSPTRGGHNEQFF
size: -
J: TRBJ2-1
V: TRBV5-1
D: -

DNA: TGTGCCAGCAGCCCCCGATGGGTGACTAGCGGGTTCTCAGATACGCAGTATTTT
CDR3: CASSPRWVTSGFSDTQYF
size: -
J: TRBJ2-3
V: TRBV7-2
D: TRBD2

DNA: TGCAGTGCTAGAGATGAGAGGTTCCCCTACGAGCAGTACTTC
CDR3: CSARDERFPYEQYF
size: -
J: TRBJ2-7
V: TRBV20-1
D: -

DNA: TGCAGTGCTAGAGATCAAACACATGTCTACGAGCAGTACTTC
CDR3: CSARDQTHVYEQYF
size: many
J: TRBJ2-7
V: TRBV20-1
D: -

DNA: TGTGCCAGCAGCCCTAAGGAGGCCTACACAGATACGCAGTATTTT
CDR3: CASSPKEAYTDTQYF
size: -
J: TRBJ2-3
V: TRBV28
D: -

DNA: TGTGCCAGCAGTGAACGGCAGCAAGAGACCCAGTACTTC
CDR3: CASSERQQETQYF
size: many
J: TRBJ2-5
V: TRBV25-1
D: -

DNA: TGTGCCAGCAGCCAAGAAGGGCAGGGCGGGAACGAGCAGTACTTC
CDR3: CASSQEGQGGNEQYF
size: -
J: TRBJ2-7
V: TRBV3-1
D: -

DNA: TGTGCCAGCAGTCCCAGACCCGAGTTGAGCAATCAGCCCCAGCATTTT
CDR3: CASSPRPELSNQPQHF
size: few
J: TRBJ1-5
V: TRBV27
D: -

DNA: TGTGCCAGCAGCCAAGAGGGGCGGGACTTATACAATGAGCAGTTCTTC
CDR3: CASSQEGRDLYNEQFF
size: -
J: TRBJ2-1
V: TRBV4-2
D: -

DNA: TGCAGTGCTAGAGATCATCGGGGCAGGGGGATTGCCGGGGAGCTGTTTTTT
CDR3: CSARDHRGRGIAGELFF
size: -
J: TRBJ2-2
V: TRBV20-1
D: TRBD1

DNA: TGCGCCAGCAGCTTGTCGGGACTAGCGGGAGGGGAGGGCACCTATGGCTCCTACAATGAGCAGTTCTTC
CDR3: CASSLSGLAGGEGTYGSYNEQFF
size: many
J: TRBJ2-1
V: TRBV5-1
D: TRBD2

DNA: TGCGCCAGCAGCTTTACGGGACTAGCGATCCCTAGCACAGATACGCAGTATTTT
CDR3: CASSFTGLAIPSTDTQYF
size: -
J: TRBJ2-3
V: TRBV5-1
D: TRBD2

DNA: TGTGCCAGCAGCGCATCTGCCCGTGGGACAGGTACCTACGAGCAGTACTTC
CDR3: CASSASARGTGTYEQYF
size: many
J: TRBJ2-7
V: TRBV9
D: TRBD1

DNA: TGCGCCAGCAGCTCCGATAGTCCAAAAAACATTCGGTACTTC
CDR3: CASSSDSPKNIRYF
size: -
J: TRBJ2-4
V: TRBV5-1
D: -

DNA: TGCGCCAGCAGCTTGGAGTACGGCGGCGTGGGTGATACGCAGTATTTT
CDR3: CASSLEYGGVGDTQYF
size: many
J: TRBJ2-3
V: TRBV5-1
D: -

DNA: TGTGCCAGCAGCGCAACTAGCGGGAGGCGGAGGAGGGAGCTGTTTTTT
CDR3: CASSATSGRRRRELFF
size: -
J: TRBJ2-2
V: TRBV5-6
D: TRBD2

DNA: TGTGCCAGCAGTTTAAGGCTAGCGGAATTAAATGAGCAGTACTTC
CDR3: CASSLRLAELNEQYF
size: -
J: TRBJ2-4
V: TRBV12-3/TRBV12-4
D: TRBD2

DNA: TGTGCCAGCAGCGTAGAGGGCAGGCAAGAGACCCAGTACTTC
CDR3: CASSVEGRQETQYF
size: many
J: TRBJ2-5
V: TRBV9
D: -

DNA: TGTGCCAGCGCCTCTTTGTCAGATACGCAGTATTTT
CDR3: CASASLSDTQYF
size: once
J: TRBJ2-3
V: TRBV7-2
D: -

DNA: TGCAGTGCCCCGGGACGGCAAAACACAGATACGCAGTATTTT
CDR3: CSAPGRQNTDTQYF
size: once
J: TRBJ2-3
V: TRBV20-1
D: -

DNA: TGTGCCAGCAGTGTCGGACAGGTGGCTTTCTTT
CDR3: CASSVGQVAFF
size: -
J: TRBJ1-1
V: TRBV12-3/TRBV12-4
D: TRBD1

DNA: TGCGCCAGCAGCCAAGGGTCCGGGGCCGGAGGGCAGTACTTC
CDR3: CASSQGSGAGGQYF
size: -
J: TRBJ2-7
V: TRBV4-3
D: -

DNA: TGCAGTGCGCCCCCCGGGACAGGGATCAAAAGGTCTGAAGCTTTCTTT
CDR3: CSAPPGTGIKRSEAFF
size: few
J: TRBJ1-1
V: TRBV20-1
D: TRBD1

DNA: TGCAGCACTTTGGGACTAGCCGGGGAGCTGTTTTTT
CDR3: CSTLGLAGELFF
size: -
J: TRBJ2-2
V: TRBV20-1
D: TRBD2

DNA: TGTGCCAGCAAAGACACAGGGGGAGCCCTAAATCAGCCCCAGCATTTT
CDR3: CASKDTGGALNQPQHF
size: -
J: TRBJ1-5
V: TRBV2
D: TRBD1

DNA: TGTGCCACAGGCGGGGGGGGTCTCACAGATACGCAGTATTTT
CDR3: CATGGGGLTDTQYF
size: many
J: TRBJ2-3
V: TRBV6-5
D: TRBD2

DNA: TGTGCCTGGAGTCTGGGGTTGTACACTGAAGCTTTCTTT
CDR3: CAWSLGLYTEAFF
size: -
J: TRBJ1-1
V: TRBV30
D: -

DNA: TGTGCCAGCAGCTCAGACAGGGACCACGAGCAGTACTTC
CDR3: CASSSDRDHEQYF
size: -
J: TRBJ2-7
V: TRBV7-3
D: TRBD1

DNA: TGTGCCAGCAGCTTGGTGTGCGGAAATAGCAATCAGCCCCAGCATTTT
CDR3: CASSLVCGNSNQPQHF
size: -
J: TRBJ1-5
V: TRBV5-5
D: -

DNA: TGCAGTGCTAGAAGGACAGTCTACGAGCAGTACTTC
CDR3: CSARRTVYEQYF
size: many
J: TRBJ2-7
V: TRBV20-1
D: -

DNA: TGTGCCAGCACCTCAGGGGGGGCAGCTTTCTTT
CDR3: CASTSGGAAFF
size: many
J: TRBJ1-1
V: TRBV11-2
D: TRBD1

DNA: TGTGCCAGCAGTCCCAGCCGGTGGGCTACCTATGGCTACACCTTC
CDR3: CASSPSRWATYGYTF
size: -
J: TRBJ1-2
V: TRBV12-3/TRBV12-4
D: -

DNA: TGCAGTGCCTCCGGGGCTCAGGCCGCACAGTTCTTC
CDR3: CSASGAQAAQFF
size: -
J: TRBJ2-1
V: TRBV20-1
D: -

DNA: TGTGCCAGCAGCTTAATTGGGGGACAGGGCGACTATGGCTACACCTTC
CDR3: CASSLIGGQGDYGYTF
size: -
J: TRBJ1-2
V: TRBV7-9
D: TRBD1

DNA: TGTGCCAGCAGCCGTTCCATACTAGCGGCTCAAAACTCCTACAATGAGCAGTTCTTC
CDR3: CASSRSILAAQNSYNEQFF
size: -
J: TRBJ2-1
V: TRBV3-1
D: TRBD2

DNA: TGCAGCGGTACAGAGCCCTACGAGCAGTACTTC
CDR3: CSGTEPYEQYF
size: -
J: TRBJ2-7
V: TRBV29-1
D: -

DNA: TGCAGTTCGCTTAGGACTAGCGACATTCAGTACTTC
CDR3: CSSLRTSDIQYF
size: -
J: TRBJ2-4
V: TRBV20-1
D: TRBD2

DNA: TGTGCCAGCAGCAGAGCCCCAGATACGCAGTATTTT
CDR3: CASSRAPDTQYF
size: many
J: TRBJ2-3
V: TRBV5-6
D: -

DNA: TGCAGCGTCCGACAGGCCCGGTTATTGAGTGAAAAACTGTTTTTT
CDR3: CSVRQARLLSEKLFF
size: -
J: TRBJ1-4
V: TRBV29-1
D: -

DNA: TGTGCCAGCAGTCAACAACAGGGACTACCTTCACCCCTCCACTTT
CDR3: CASSQQQGLPSPLHF
size: many
J: TRBJ1-6
V: TRBV28
D: -

DNA: TGTGCCAGCAGTTTCCGGGATCCCCCTGAAGCTTTCTTT
CDR3: CASSFRDPPEAFF
size: few
J: TRBJ1-1
V: TRBV27
D: -

DNA: TGTGCCAGCGTGGGGCCCCCGAATTCACCCCTCCACTTT
CDR3: CASVGPPNSPLHF
size: many
J: TRBJ1-6
V: TRBV12-3/TRBV12-4
D: -

DNA: TGTGCCAGCAGCTTGCGTACGGGGCGAGATAACTATGGCTACACCTTC
CDR3: CASSLRTGRDNYGYTF
size: few
J: TRBJ1-2
V: TRBV5-5
D: -

DNA: TGCAGTGCTGGGGGACTAGCGAATGAGCAGTTCTTC
CDR3: CSAGGLANEQFF
size: -
J: TRBJ2-1
V: TRBV20-1
D: TRBD2